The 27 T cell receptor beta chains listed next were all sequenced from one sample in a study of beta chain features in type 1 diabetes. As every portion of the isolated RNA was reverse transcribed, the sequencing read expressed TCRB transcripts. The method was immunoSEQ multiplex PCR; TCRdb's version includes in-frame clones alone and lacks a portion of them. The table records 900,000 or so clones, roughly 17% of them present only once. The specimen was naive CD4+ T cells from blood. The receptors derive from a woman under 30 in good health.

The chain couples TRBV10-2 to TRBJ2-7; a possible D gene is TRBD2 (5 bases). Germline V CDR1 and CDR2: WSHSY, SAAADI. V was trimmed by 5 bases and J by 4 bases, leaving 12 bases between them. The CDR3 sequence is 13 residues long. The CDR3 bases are TGCGCCAGCAGTAGAGGGATCGGGTACGAGCAGTACTTC. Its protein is CASSRGIGYEQYF.

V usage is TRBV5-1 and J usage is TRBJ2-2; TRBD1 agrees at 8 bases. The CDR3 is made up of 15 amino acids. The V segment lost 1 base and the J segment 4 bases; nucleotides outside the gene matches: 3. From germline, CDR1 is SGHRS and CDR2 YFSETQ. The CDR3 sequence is CASSLSRGLTGELFF. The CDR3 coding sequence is TGCGCCAGCAGCTTGAGCAGGGGGCTCACCGGGGAGCTGTTTTTT.

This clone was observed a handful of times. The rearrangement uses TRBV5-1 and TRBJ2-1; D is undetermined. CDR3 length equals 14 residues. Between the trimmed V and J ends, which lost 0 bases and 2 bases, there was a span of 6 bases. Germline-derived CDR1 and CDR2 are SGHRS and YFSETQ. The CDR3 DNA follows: TGCGCCAGCAGCTTGGGGTGGCCCTACAATGAGCAGTTCTTC. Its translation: CASSLGWPYNEQFF.

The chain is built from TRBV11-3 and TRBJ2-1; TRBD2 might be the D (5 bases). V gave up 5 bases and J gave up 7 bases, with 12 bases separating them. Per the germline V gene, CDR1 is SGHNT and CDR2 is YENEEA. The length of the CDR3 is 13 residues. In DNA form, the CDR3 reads TGTGCCAGCAGCCGTGGAGGAGATAATGAGCAGTTCTTC. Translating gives CASSRGGDNEQFF.

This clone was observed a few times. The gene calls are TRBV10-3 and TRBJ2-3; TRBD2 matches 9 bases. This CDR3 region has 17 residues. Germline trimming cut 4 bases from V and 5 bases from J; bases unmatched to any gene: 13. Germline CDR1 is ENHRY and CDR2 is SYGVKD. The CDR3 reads CAISAPWYGGRGDTQYF. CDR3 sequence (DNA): TGTGCCATCAGTGCTCCTTGGTACGGCGGGAGGGGAGATACGCAGTATTTT.

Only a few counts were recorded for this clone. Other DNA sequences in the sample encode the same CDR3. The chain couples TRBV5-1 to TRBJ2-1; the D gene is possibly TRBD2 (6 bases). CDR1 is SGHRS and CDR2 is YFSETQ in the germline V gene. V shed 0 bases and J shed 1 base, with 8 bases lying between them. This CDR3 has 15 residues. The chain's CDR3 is CASSLAGRSYNEQFF. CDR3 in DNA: TGCGCCAGCAGCTTGGCGGGGAGGTCCTACAATGAGCAGTTCTTC.

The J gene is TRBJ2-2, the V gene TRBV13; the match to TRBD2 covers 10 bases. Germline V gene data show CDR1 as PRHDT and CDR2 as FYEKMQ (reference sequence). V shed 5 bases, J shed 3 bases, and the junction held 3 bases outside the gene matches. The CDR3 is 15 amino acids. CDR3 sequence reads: CASSGGLADTGELFF. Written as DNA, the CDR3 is TGTGCCAGCAGCGGAGGACTAGCGGACACCGGGGAGCTGTTTTTT. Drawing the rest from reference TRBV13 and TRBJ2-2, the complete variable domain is AAGVIQSPRHLIKEKRETATLKCYPIPRHDTVYWYQQGPGQDPQFLISFYEKMQSDKGSIPDRFSAQQFSDYHSELNMSSLELGDSALYFCASSGGLADTGELFFGEGSRLTVL.

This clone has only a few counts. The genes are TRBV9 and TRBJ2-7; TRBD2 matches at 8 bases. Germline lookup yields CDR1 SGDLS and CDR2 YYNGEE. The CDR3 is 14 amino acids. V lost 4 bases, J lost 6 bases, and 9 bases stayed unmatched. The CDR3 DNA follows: TGTGCCAGCAGCCCACTAGCGGAGGGGAGCGAGCAGTACTTC. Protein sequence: CASSPLAEGSEQYF.

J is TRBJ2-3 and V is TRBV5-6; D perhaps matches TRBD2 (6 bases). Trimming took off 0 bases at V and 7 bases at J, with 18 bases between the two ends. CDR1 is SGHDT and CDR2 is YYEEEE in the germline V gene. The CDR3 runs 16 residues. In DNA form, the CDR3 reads TGTGCCAGCAGCTTGGTAGCGGACTATCAAGCGCATACGCAGTATTTT. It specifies CASSLVADYQAHTQYF.

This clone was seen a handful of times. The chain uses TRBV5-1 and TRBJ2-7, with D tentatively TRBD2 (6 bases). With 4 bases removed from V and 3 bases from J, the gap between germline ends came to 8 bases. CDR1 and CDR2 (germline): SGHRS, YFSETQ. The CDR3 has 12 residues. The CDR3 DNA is TGCGCCAGCAGCCGGGGGAACTACGAGCAGTACTTC. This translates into CASSRGNYEQYF.

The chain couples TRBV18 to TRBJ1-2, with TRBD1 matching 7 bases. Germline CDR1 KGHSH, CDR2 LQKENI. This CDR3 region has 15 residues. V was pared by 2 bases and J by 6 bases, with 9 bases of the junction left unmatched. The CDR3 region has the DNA TGTGCCAGCTCACCATTGACAGGGTTATTGGATGGCTACACCTTC. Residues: CASSPLTGLLDGYTF.

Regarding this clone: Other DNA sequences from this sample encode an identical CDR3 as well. CDR3 protein: CASSFGGNTEAFF. The CDR3 DNA is TGCGCCAGCAGCTTCGGTGGGAACACTGAAGCTTTCTTT. The genes are TRBV5-1 and TRBJ1-1; D is unclear. The germline gives CDR1 SGHRS, CDR2 YFSETQ. Trimming cost V 2 bases and J 1 base, with 6 bases left between them. The CDR3 extends over 13 amino acids.

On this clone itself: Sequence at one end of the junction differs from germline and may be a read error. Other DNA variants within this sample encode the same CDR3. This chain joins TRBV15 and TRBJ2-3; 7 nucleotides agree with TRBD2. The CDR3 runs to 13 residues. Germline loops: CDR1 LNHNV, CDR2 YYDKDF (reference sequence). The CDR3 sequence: CATSRAGTDTQYF. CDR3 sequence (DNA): TGTGCCACCAGTAGAGCGGGAACAGATACGCAGTATTTT.

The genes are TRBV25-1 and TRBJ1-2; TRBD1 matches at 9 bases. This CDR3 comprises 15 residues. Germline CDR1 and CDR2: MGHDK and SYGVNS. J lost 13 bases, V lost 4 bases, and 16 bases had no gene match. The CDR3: CASSATPGTGTLVTF. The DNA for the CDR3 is TGTGCCAGCAGTGCAACACCCGGGACAGGGACGCTAGTCACCTTC.

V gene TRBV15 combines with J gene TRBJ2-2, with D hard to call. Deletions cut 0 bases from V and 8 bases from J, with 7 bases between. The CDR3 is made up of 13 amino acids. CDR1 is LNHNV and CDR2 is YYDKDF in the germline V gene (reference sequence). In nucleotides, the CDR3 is TGTGCCACCAGCAGAGATTTAGAGGGGGAGCTGTTTTTT. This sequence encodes CATSRDLEGELFF.

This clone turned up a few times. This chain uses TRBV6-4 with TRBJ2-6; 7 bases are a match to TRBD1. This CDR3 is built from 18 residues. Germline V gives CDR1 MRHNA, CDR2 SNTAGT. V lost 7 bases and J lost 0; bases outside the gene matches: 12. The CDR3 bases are TGTGCCAGCATTAGTGTCGGGACAGCTTCCTCTGGGGCCAACGTCCTGACTTTC. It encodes CASISVGTASSGANVLTF.

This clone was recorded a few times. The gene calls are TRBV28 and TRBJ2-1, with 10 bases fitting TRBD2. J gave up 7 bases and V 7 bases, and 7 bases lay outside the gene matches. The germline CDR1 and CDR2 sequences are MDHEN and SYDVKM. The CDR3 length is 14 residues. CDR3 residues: CASKPSGRLNEQFF. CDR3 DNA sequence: TGTGCCAGCAAACCTAGCGGGAGACTGAATGAGCAGTTCTTC.

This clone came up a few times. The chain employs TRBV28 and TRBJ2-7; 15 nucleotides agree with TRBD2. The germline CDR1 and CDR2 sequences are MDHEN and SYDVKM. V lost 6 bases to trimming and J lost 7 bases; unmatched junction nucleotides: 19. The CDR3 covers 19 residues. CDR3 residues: CASRKSPGLAGGPTREQYF. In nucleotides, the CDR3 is TGTGCCAGCAGAAAAAGCCCGGGACTAGCGGGAGGCCCGACCAGGGAGCAGTACTTC.

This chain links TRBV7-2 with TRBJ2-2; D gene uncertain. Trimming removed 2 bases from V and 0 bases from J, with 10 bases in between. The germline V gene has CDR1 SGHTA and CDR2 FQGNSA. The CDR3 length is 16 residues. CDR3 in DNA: TGTGCCAGCAGCTTACAGGTCTTAGCGAACACCGGGGAGCTGTTTTTT. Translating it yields CASSLQVLANTGELFF.

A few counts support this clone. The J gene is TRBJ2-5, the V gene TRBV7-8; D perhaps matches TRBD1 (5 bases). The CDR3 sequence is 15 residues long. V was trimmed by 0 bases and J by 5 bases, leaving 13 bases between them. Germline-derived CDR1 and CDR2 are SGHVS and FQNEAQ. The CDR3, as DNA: TGTGCCAGCAGCTTAGCGCTACAGGTCAGCGAGACCCAGTACTTC. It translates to CASSLALQVSETQYF.

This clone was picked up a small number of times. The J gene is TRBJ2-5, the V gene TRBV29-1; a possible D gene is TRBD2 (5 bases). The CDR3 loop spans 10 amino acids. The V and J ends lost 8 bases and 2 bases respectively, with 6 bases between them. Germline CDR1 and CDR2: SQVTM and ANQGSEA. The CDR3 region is CSSGQETQYF. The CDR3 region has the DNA TGCAGCTCGGGGCAAGAGACCCAGTACTTC.

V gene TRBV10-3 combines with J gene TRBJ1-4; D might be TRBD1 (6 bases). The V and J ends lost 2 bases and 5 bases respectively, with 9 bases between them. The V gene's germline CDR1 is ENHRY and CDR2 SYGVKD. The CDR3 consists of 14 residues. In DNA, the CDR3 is TGTGCCATCAGTGAGGGACAGATAAATGAAAAACTGTTTTTT. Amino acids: CAISEGQINEKLFF.

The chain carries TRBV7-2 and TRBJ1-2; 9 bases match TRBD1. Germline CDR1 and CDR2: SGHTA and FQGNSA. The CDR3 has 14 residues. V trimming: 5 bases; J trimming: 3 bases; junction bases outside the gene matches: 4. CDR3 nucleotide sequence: TGTGCCAGCAGCCCCAGGACAGGGGACTATGGCTACACCTTC. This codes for CASSPRTGDYGYTF.

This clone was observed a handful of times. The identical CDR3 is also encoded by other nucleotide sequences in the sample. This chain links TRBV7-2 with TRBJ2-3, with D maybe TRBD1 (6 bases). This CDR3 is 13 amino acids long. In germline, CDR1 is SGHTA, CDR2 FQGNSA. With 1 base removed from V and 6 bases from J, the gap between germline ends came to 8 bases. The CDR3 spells CASSLGGRDTQYF. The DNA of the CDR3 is TGTGCCAGCAGCTTAGGGGGGCGGGATACGCAGTATTTT.

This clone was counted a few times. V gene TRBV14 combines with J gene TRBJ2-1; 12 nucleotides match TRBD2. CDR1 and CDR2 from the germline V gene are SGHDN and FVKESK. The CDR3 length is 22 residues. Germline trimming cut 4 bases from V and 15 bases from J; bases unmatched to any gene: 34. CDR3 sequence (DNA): TGTGCCAGCAGCCGCCGGGACAGGGGTAAAACTGACACGAGAGGACTAGCGGGATATAGGTTCTTC. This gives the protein CASSRRDRGKTDTRGLAGYRFF.

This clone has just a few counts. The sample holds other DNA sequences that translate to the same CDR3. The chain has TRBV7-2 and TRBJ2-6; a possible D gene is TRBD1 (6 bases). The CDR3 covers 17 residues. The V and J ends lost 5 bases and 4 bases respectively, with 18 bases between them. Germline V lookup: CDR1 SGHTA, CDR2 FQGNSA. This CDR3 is CASSAATGLEGANVLTF. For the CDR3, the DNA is TGTGCCAGCAGCGCAGCGACAGGACTCGAGGGGGCCAACGTCCTGACTTTC. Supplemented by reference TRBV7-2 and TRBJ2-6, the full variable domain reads GAGVSQSPSNKVTEKGKDVELRCDPISGHTALYWYRQSLGQGLEFLIYFQGNSAPDKSGLPSDRFSAERTGGSVSTLTIQRTQQEDSAVYLCASSAATGLEGANVLTFGAGSRLTVL.

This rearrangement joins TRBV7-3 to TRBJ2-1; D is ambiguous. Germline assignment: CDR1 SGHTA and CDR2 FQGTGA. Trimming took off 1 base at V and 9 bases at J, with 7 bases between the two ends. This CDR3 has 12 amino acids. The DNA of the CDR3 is TGTGCCAGCAGCTTAATATTTGGTGAGCAGTTCTTC. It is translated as CASSLIFGEQFF.